The rows below give T cell receptor beta chains drawn from one sample of a study of blood T cell repertoires in COVID-19. Data came from immunoSEQ multiplex PCR; TCRdb stores just in-frame clones and leaves some out. This sample carries approximately 80,000 clones, about 90% of them seen once, and the ten largest clones take roughly 46%. Sample: peripheral blood. Receptors were obtained from a human donor in a cohort sampled during active COVID-19. The CDR3 runs from the conserved cysteine through the conserved F or W.

v_gene	j_gene	CDR3aa
TRBV5-6	TRBJ2-1	CATNPGGSYNEQFF
TRBV11-2	TRBJ1-1	CASSFGRDRKNTEAFF
TRBV18	TRBJ1-6	CASSRLSSPLHF
TRBV2	TRBJ1-1	CASKERVAEAFF
TRBV15	TRBJ2-7	CATSSGSAYEQYF
TRBV12-5	TRBJ2-1	CASGLQGAEQFF
TRBV4-3	TRBJ2-1	CASSQELASGSNEQFF
TRBV7-2	TRBJ2-5	CASSLGPGGGSQETQYF
TRBV10-3	TRBJ1-2	CAISESLGQGPGGYTF
TRBV11-3	TRBJ2-3	CASSHILAGGDDTQYF
TRBV5-1	TRBJ2-1	CASSSSVGREGSYNEQFF
TRBV2	TRBJ1-4	CASRQGANEKLFF
TRBV7-2	TRBJ2-1	CASSADRVSYNEQFF
TRBV5-1	TRBJ1-6	CASNAGEWNSPLHF
TRBV3-1/TRBV3-2	TRBJ2-1	CASSQDWRATPQFF
TRBV20-1	TRBJ2-5	CSARATETQYF
TRBV19	TRBJ1-1	CASIHRGSTEAFF
TRBV7-8	TRBJ1-4	CASRQTPWGRAKEKLFF
TRBV2	TRBJ2-7	CASGAPRREQYF
TRBV28	TRBJ2-5	CASSWRGQETQYF
TRBV19	TRBJ1-2	CASSVDRGTSYGYTF
TRBV24-1	TRBJ2-1	CATATSAPGGYNEQFF
TRBV10-3	TRBJ1-3	CAISGGPTSGNTIYF
TRBV6-5	TRBJ1-5	CASSYLTGAQPQHF
TRBV5-4	TRBJ1-2	CASSFTGGARGYTF
TRBV5-1	TRBJ2-7	CASSLAGTGTSYEQYF
TRBV9	TRBJ2-5	CASSVGQGGETQYF
TRBV7-3	TRBJ2-2	CASSSTGELFF
TRBV4-2	TRBJ1-3	CASSHPGTGRTGNTIYF
TRBV19	TRBJ1-2	CASSKPGTGGYGYTF
TRBV23-1	TRBJ2-3	CASSQSVRGPTDTQYF
TRBV12-3/TRBV12-4	TRBJ2-5	CASSLLAKETQYF
TRBV9	TRBJ2-1	CASSVRDSGNYNEQFF
TRBV24-1	TRBJ1-5	CATSDFGQNQPQHF
TRBV7-2	TRBJ2-7	CASSLEEDSSSYEQYF
TRBV7-9	TRBJ1-1	CASGLEPTGRNTEAFF
TRBV19	TRBJ2-3	CASSRDFSTDTQYF
TRBV19	TRBJ2-7	CASTSSGLAGNSYEQYF
TRBV5-4	TRBJ2-1	CASSLGSGALYNEQFF
TRBV5-1	TRBJ1-6	CASSLEAGDNSPLHF
TRBV6-2/TRBV6-3	TRBJ2-5	CASSRQGRETQYF